A single sample is the source of the 11 T cell receptor beta chains below, sequenced in a study of cytomegalovirus exposure and HLA in healthy donors. The study ran its PCR with 60 Vbeta and 13 Jbeta primers. The assay was immunoSEQ multiplex PCR, and TCRdb's table has in-frame clones only and misses some. The specimen's table records 110,000 to 150,000 clones. Sequencing was carried out using PBMCs. The receptors derive from a woman between 18 and 30 years old in good health and CMV-seronegative.

CDR3 nucleotides: TGTGCCAGCAGCTTAAACTTTGGGGTAGGAGGGAATGAGCAGTTCTTC. It codes for CASSLNFGVGGNEQFF. This rearrangement joins TRBV7-3 to TRBJ2-1, with a weak D call TRBD2 (6 bases). Germline V gene data show CDR1 as SGHTA and CDR2 as FQGTGA. The ends were cut back, 1 base at V and 7 bases at J, with 17 bases in the middle. The CDR3 has 16 residues.

The V call is TRBV5-4, the J call TRBJ2-7, with 7 bases that match TRBD1. Germline-derived CDR1 and CDR2 are SGHNT and YYREEE (reference sequence). The CDR3 totals 14 residues. Germline trimming cut 3 bases from V and 2 bases from J; bases unmatched to any gene: 5. This CDR3 is CASSSRTGTYEQYF. CDR3 DNA: TGTGCCAGCAGCTCCCGGACAGGAACCTACGAGCAGTACTTC.

V usage is TRBV5-1 and J usage is TRBJ1-1, with 7 bases lining up with TRBD1. Germline V gene sequence: CDR1 SGHRS, CDR2 YFSETQ. The ends lost 4 bases at V and 5 bases at J; junction bases unmatched: 14. CDR3 length equals 16 residues. CDR3 nucleotides: TGCGCCAGCAGCCCCTTGATGACAGGGCCCGGGACTGAAGCTTTCTTT. Translating it yields CASSPLMTGPGTEAFF.

This rearrangement joins TRBV7-3 to TRBJ2-6, with D maybe TRBD1 (6 bases). V lost 5 bases, J lost 0 bases, and 14 bases lay in between. CDR1 is SGHTA and CDR2 is FQGTGA in the germline V gene. The length of the CDR3 is 17 residues. DNA of the CDR3: TGTGCCAGCAGCGGCCGGGACACCGGCTCTGGGGCCAACGTCCTGACTTTC. Translation gives CASSGRDTGSGANVLTF.

To note about this clone: Additional DNA sequences in this sample encode the identical CDR3. The chain carries TRBV7-9 and TRBJ2-6; the D gene is possibly TRBD1 (5 bases). Germline CDR1 is SEHNR and CDR2 is FQNEAQ (reference sequence). The CDR3 covers 17 residues. Trimming shortened V by 5 bases and J by 2 bases, and 16 bases separated the two germline ends. Here the CDR3 DNA reads TGTGCCAGCAGCCCGGAAGACAGAATCCCTGGGGCCAACGTCCTGACTTTC. This codes for CASSPEDRIPGANVLTF.

This rearrangement joins TRBV27 to TRBJ2-5; D not certain. Germline loops: CDR1 MNHEY, CDR2 SMNVEV (reference sequence). Trimming removed 2 bases from V and 5 bases from J, with 12 bases in between. CDR3 length: 14 residues. CDR3 sequence (DNA): TGTGCCAGCAGTTTAATGGGCGCCAGGGAGACCCAGTACTTC. This encodes CASSLMGARETQYF.

The chain couples TRBV7-2 to TRBJ2-3; TRBD1 matches 8 bases. V shed 0 bases and J 5 bases; nucleotides not matched to a gene: 4. This CDR3 is 15 amino acids long. CDR1 is SGHTA and CDR2 is FQGNSA in the germline V gene. The CDR3 DNA is TGTGCCAGCAGCTTAGCCGGACAGGGAATAGATACGCAGTATTTT. It encodes CASSLAGQGIDTQYF.

Note on this clone: The same CDR3 also results from other DNA sequences found in this sample. CDR3 protein: CASGTGGSAEAFF. CDR3 coding DNA: TGTGCCAGTGGTACAGGGGGCAGTGCCGAAGCTTTCTTT. The rearrangement joins TRBV19 to TRBJ1-1; 9 bases are a match to TRBD1. Per germline, CDR1 LNHDA and CDR2 SQIVND (reference sequence). The CDR3 covers 13 residues. J gave up 8 bases and V 8 bases, and 9 bases lay outside the gene matches.

The CDR3 DNA is TGTGCCAGCAGACCGCTGGGGATAGGGAGAGCCGGGGAGCTGTTTTTT. Translation gives CASRPLGIGRAGELFF. V gene TRBV21-1 combines with J gene TRBJ2-2; the table's D call of TRBD2 was not tested on the DNA. TRBV21-1 is assigned pseudogene status. The CDR3 runs 16 residues.

J is TRBJ2-1 and V is TRBV18; 11 bases align to TRBD2. Germline trimming cut 3 bases from V and 5 bases from J; bases unmatched to any gene: 3. The CDR3 extends over 15 amino acids. Germline loops: CDR1 KGHSH, CDR2 LQKENI. Written as DNA, the CDR3 is TGTGCCAGCTCACCGACTAGCGGGAACCACAATGAGCAGTTCTTC. As protein: CASSPTSGNHNEQFF.

The V gene is TRBV7-2, the J gene TRBJ2-5; TRBD2 matches at 12 bases. The CDR3 runs 20 residues. CDR1 and CDR2 from the germline V gene are SGHTA and FQGNSA. V lost 0 bases and J lost 1; bases outside the gene matches: 12. The CDR3 sequence: CASSLAWRGLAGNPQETQYF. The CDR3 DNA is TGTGCCAGCAGCTTAGCGTGGCGAGGACTAGCGGGGAATCCCCAAGAGACCCAGTACTTC.